Shown below are 7 T cell receptor beta chains from a single sample sequenced in a study of T-cell reconstitution after alpha-beta-depleted transplantation in children. Unique molecular identifiers were incorporated during preparation of the TCRbeta library. MiXCR was run by TCRdb on the PCR reads, yielding one entry per CDR3 protein. The sample shows roughly 670,000 distinct CDR3 sequences, roughly 13% of them seen only once. The sample in question was PBMCs, obtained before TCRalphabeta/CD19-depleted stem cell transplant. Source of these receptors: a girl aged 2 to 10 with congenital amegakaryocytic thrombocytopenia, due to receive a stem cell transplant.

This clonotype was observed a handful of times. The chain has TRBV6-1 and TRBJ2-3; 10 bases match TRBD2. Trimming at V came to 6 bases and at J to 5 bases, leaving 8 bases not matched to a gene. CDR1 and CDR2 (germline): MNHNS, SASEGT. The CDR3 has 15 residues. The CDR3 nucleotides read TGTGCCAGCAGGGTTTGGGGGACTAGCGAAGATACGCAGTATTTT. Protein product: CASRVWGTSEDTQYF.

In its sample, this clonotype was seen many times. V usage is TRBV29-1 and J usage is TRBJ2-5, with 8 positions matching TRBD2. Germline CDR1 reads SQVTM; CDR2 reads ANQGSEA. V lost 6 bases, J lost 1 base, and 4 bases stayed unmatched. The CDR3 is 13 residues long. Here the CDR3 reads CSVIAGIQETQYF. For the CDR3, the DNA is TGCAGCGTGATAGCGGGGATCCAAGAGACCCAGTACTTC.

This clonotype was counted at least ten times. This chain uses TRBV5-1 with TRBJ2-1; 12 bases agree with TRBD2. The CDR3 spans 14 residues. Germline V gene sequence: CDR1 SGHRS, CDR2 YFSETQ. V trimming: 2 bases; J trimming: 16 bases; junction bases outside the gene matches: 10. DNA of the CDR3: TGCGCCAGCAGCTTCGGACTAGCGGGGTCGGACGGCTTCTTC. Protein product: CASSFGLAGSDGFF.

This clonotype occurred many times. The gene calls are TRBV5-1 and TRBJ2-5, with D possibly being TRBD1 (5 bases). The V gene's germline CDR1 is SGHRS and CDR2 YFSETQ. V was clipped by 2 bases and J by 1 base, with 9 bases between them. The CDR3 loop spans 14 amino acids. The CDR3 DNA reads TGCGCCAGCAGCTTCTTGGGGCCCCAAGAGACCCAGTACTTC. This sequence encodes CASSFLGPQETQYF.

This clonotype was seen a handful of times. The chain has TRBV28 and TRBJ2-5, with D tentatively TRBD2 (5 bases). V was shortened by 8 bases and J by 7 bases, with 20 bases between the two germline ends. Germline loops: CDR1 MDHEN, CDR2 SYDVKM. The CDR3 consists of 14 residues. CDR3 region: CASRPGYHLSTQYF. CDR3 nucleotides: TGTGCCAGCCGTCCGGGGTACCACCTATCGACCCAGTACTTC.

This clonotype was seen ten or more times. This chain links TRBV27 with TRBJ1-1; D is undetermined. CDR1 and CDR2 from the germline V gene are MNHEY and SMNVEV (reference sequence). CDR3 length: 13 residues. The germline V and J ends were trimmed by 7 bases and 3 bases, with 12 bases remaining between them. The DNA of the CDR3 is TGTGCCAGCACACTAGACAAAGACACTGAAGCTTTCTTT. Translation gives CASTLDKDTEAFF.

Written as DNA, the CDR3 is TGTGCCATTATCCTTAGACAGGCATCAGGAGCTTTCTTT. Translation: CAIILRQASGAFF. The gene calls are TRBV2 and TRBJ1-1; D is possibly TRBD1 (6 bases). The germline gives CDR1 SNHLY, CDR2 FYNNEI. Trimming took off 10 bases at V and 10 bases at J, with 22 bases between the two ends. The CDR3 runs to 13 residues.